The T cell receptor beta chain under discussion was sequenced for a study of cytomegalovirus exposure and HLA in healthy donors. The study's findings and limits: Within the data, a cluster of highly shared sequence variants was likely a sequencing artifact. Later on, an analysis showed TCR association rates differing by HLA locus, with DRB1 the most and HLA-C the fewest.

About this clone itself: What it binds is not known.

With 60 Vbeta and 13 Jbeta primers, the PCR was carried out. Repertoires were generated with immunoSEQ multiplex PCR, while TCRdb's copy carries only in-frame clones and drops some. Of 110,000 to 150,000 clones detected, about 80% appear once; the ten largest clones hold about 2.2%. Each of the donors was a healthy bone marrow donor. Trimming cost V 6 bases and J 4 bases; bases outside gene matches: 3. This CDR3 has 13 amino acids. Germline-derived CDR1 and CDR2 are LNHDA and SQIVND (reference sequence). This receptor was identified in a young woman in good health and CMV-seropositive. Material for sequencing was PBMCs. V and J are TRBV19 and TRBJ2-7, with TRBD1 matching 10 bases. The DNA for the CDR3 is TGTGCCAGTAGCCGGACAGGGGGTTACGAGCAGTACTTC. As protein: CASSRTGGYEQYF.